This T cell receptor (beta chain) derives from a study of T-cell memory formation after mild COVID-19. Overall study context: Across donors, TCR clusters were largely donor specific. General study points: Researchers report contracting CD4+ clones mostly in CM and EM, with CD8+ clones in EMRA.

This clonotype showed up many times. Its antigen is as yet unknown. There are 13 residues in the CDR3. Deletions cut 4 bases from V and 4 bases from J, with 8 bases between. TCRdb reprocessed the 5' RACE reads via MiXCR and lists one record per CDR3 protein. Here the sample spans roughly 600,000 distinct CDR3 sequences, more than 15% being singletons. The sequence came from an adult woman who had mild COVID-19 (a few samples of this study predate the infection). Cell type and time point are not known. Sequencing was performed on PBMCs or a T cell subset sorted from them (not recorded which). This chain joins TRBV23-1 and TRBJ2-1, with D unclear. TRBV23-1 is an ORF for which the function is uncertain. Here the CDR3 DNA reads TGCGCCAGCAGTCTAAGAAGGTACAATGAGCAGTTCTTC. Protein sequence: CASSLRRYNEQFF.